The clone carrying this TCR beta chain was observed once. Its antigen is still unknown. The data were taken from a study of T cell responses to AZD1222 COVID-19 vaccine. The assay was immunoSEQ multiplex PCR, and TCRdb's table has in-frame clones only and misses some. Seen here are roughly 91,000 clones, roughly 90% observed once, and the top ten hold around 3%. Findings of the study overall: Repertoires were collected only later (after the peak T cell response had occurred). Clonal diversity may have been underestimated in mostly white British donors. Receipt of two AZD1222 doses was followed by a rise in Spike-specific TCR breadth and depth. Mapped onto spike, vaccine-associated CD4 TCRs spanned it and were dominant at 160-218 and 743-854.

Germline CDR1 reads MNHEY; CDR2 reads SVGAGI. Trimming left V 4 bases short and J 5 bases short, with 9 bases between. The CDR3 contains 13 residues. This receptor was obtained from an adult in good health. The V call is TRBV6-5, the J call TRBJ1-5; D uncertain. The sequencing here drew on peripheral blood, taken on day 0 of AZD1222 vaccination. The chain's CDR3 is CASSSRPDQPQHF. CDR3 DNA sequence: TGTGCCAGCAGTTCCCGACCTGATCAGCCCCAGCATTTT.